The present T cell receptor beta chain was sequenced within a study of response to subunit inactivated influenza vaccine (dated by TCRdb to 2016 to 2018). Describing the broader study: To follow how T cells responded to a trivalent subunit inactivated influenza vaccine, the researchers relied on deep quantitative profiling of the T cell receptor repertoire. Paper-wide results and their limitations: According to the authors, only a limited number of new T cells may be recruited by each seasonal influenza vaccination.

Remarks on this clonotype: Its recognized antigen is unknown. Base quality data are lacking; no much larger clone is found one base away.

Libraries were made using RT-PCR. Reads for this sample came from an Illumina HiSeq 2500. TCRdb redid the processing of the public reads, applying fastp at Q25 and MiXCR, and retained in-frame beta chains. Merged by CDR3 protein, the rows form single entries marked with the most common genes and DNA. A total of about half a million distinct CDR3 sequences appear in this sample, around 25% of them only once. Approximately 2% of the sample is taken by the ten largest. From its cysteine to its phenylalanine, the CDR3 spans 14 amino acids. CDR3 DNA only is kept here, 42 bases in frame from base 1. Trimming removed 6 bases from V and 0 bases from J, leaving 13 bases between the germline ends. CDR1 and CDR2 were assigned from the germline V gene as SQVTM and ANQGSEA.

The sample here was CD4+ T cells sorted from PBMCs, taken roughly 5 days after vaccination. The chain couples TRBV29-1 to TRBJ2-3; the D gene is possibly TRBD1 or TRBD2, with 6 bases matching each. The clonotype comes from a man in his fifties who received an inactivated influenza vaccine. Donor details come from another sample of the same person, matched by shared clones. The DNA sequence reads TGCAGCGTGGGGGGCGGCATTAGCACAGATACGCAGTATTTT. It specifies CSVGGGISTDTQYF.